The 16 T cell receptor beta chains below all came from one sample that was sequenced in a study of blood T cell repertoires in COVID-19. Repertoires were generated with immunoSEQ multiplex PCR, while TCRdb's copy carries only in-frame clones and drops some. The profile shows around 93,000 clones, 82% of them singletons. Input material: peripheral blood. The receptor set was obtained from a man older than 75 with acute or convalescent COVID-19.

The J gene is TRBJ1-6, the V gene TRBV6-6; no definite D call. Germline V gene lookup returns CDR1 MNHNY and CDR2 SVGAGI (reference sequence). Trimming shortened V by 2 bases and J by 8 bases, and 16 bases separated the two germline ends. CDR3 size: 16 residues. CDR3 sequence (DNA): TGTGCCAGCAGTTACCCCCCCCGAAAGGGAGATTCACCCCTCCACTTT. Protein sequence: CASSYPPRKGDSPLHF.

V and J are TRBV13 and TRBJ1-5, with 8 bases that match TRBD1. J was trimmed by 6 bases and V by 3 bases; bases with no gene match: 4. CDR3 length equals 14 residues. CDR1 and CDR2 (germline): PRHDT, FYEKMQ (reference sequence). The CDR3 reads CASSFGQGGQPQHF. For the CDR3, the DNA is TGTGCCAGCAGCTTCGGACAGGGCGGTCAGCCCCAGCATTTT. Full variable domain (outside the CDR3, taken from reference TRBV13 and TRBJ1-5): AAGVIQSPRHLIKEKRETATLKCYPIPRHDTVYWYQQGPGQDPQFLISFYEKMQSDKGSIPDRFSAQQFSDYHSELNMSSLELGDSALYFCASSFGQGGQPQHFGDGTRLSIL.

The sample holds a few counts of this clone. This rearrangement joins TRBV5-1 to TRBJ2-4, with D unclear. Trimming removed 4 bases from V and 6 bases from J, with 14 bases in between. The CDR3 is 14 residues long. Looked up from germline, CDR1 is SGHRS and CDR2 is YFSETQ. Here the CDR3 reads CASSPEARINIQYF. The CDR3 DNA follows: TGCGCCAGCAGCCCCGAGGCAAGGATAAACATTCAGTACTTC.

The gene calls are TRBV5-4 and TRBJ2-7, with 7 bases that match TRBD1. Germline CDR1 and CDR2: SGHNT and YYREEE (reference sequence). This CDR3 contains 14 residues. V dropped 0 bases and J dropped 2; count of bases not matched to a gene: 2. CDR3 sequence: CASSLGGTAYEQYF. The CDR3 DNA sequence: TGTGCCAGCAGCTTGGGGGGGACAGCCTACGAGCAGTACTTC.

This rearrangement joins TRBV27 to TRBJ1-5, with 7 bases lining up with TRBD1. J gave up 1 base and V 2 bases, and 2 bases lay outside the gene matches. The CDR3 totals 15 residues. Germline V gene lookup returns CDR1 MNHEY and CDR2 SMNVEV (reference sequence). CDR3 loop: CASSLQGVSNQPQHF. Here the CDR3 DNA reads TGTGCCAGCAGTTTACAGGGGGTAAGCAATCAGCCCCAGCATTTT.

The chain is built from TRBV19 and TRBJ2-7; 9 bases line up with TRBD1. CDR1 is LNHDA and CDR2 is SQIVND in the germline V gene (reference sequence). The CDR3 is 14 amino acids. V shed 5 bases and J 3 bases; nucleotides not matched to a gene: 5. Here the CDR3 reads CASSADRGGYEQYF. DNA of the CDR3: TGTGCCAGTAGTGCGGACAGGGGAGGCTACGAGCAGTACTTC.

This chain links TRBV5-3 with TRBJ1-2; unclear D gene. TRBV5-3 is classed as an ORF, of uncertain function. Between the trimmed V and J ends, which lost 4 bases and 0 bases, there was a span of 13 bases. The CDR3 extends over 15 amino acids. CDR3 DNA sequence: TGTGCCAGAAGCCCCATGCGGGTAACTAACTATGGCTACACCTTC. Amino acid sequence: CARSPMRVTNYGYTF.

This chain joins TRBV14 and TRBJ1-5; D gene unclear. From germline, CDR1 is SGHDN and CDR2 FVKESK. Trimming took off 1 base at V and 0 bases at J, with 7 bases between the two ends. CDR3 length equals 15 residues. The DNA of the CDR3 is TGTGCCAGCAGCCAAGGTCAGAATAGCAATCAGCCCCAGCATTTT. Protein product: CASSQGQNSNQPQHF.

The chain joins TRBV7-2 to TRBJ2-1, with TRBD2 identical over 10 bases. The CDR3 covers 15 residues. Germline V lookup: CDR1 SGHTA, CDR2 FQGNSA. The J segment lost 10 bases and the V segment lost 2 bases, leaving 8 bases of the junction unmatched. The CDR3 DNA sequence: TGTGCCAGCAGCTTAACTTCTAGCGGGAGAGACGAGCAGTTCTTC. Protein sequence: CASSLTSSGRDEQFF.

This chain joins TRBV4-3 and TRBJ2-2, with D possibly matching TRBD2 (5 bases). Germline CDR1 LGHNA, CDR2 YSLEER. This CDR3 has 16 residues. Trimming took 2 bases from V and 1 from J, leaving 11 bases between them. The CDR3 sequence is CASSQTAGLNTGELFF. CDR3 coding DNA: TGCGCCAGCAGCCAAACTGCGGGTCTGAACACCGGGGAGCTGTTTTTT.

CDR3 sequence (DNA): TGTGCCAGCAGTCGGCCCCTGGGAGCGGGAGGCGGTGAGCAGTTCTTC. Translated: CASSRPLGAGGGEQFF. This rearrangement joins TRBV27 to TRBJ2-1, with 9 positions matching TRBD2. V shed 5 bases and J 9 bases; nucleotides not matched to a gene: 14. Germline V lookup: CDR1 MNHEY, CDR2 SMNVEV (reference sequence). The CDR3 loop spans 16 amino acids.

The chain links TRBV2 to TRBJ2-7; 7 nucleotides align to TRBD1. V was clipped by 6 bases and J by 4 bases; unmatched bases: 6. CDR3 length: 13 residues. CDR1 is SNHLY, CDR2 FYNNEI, per germline. In nucleotides, the CDR3 is TGTGCCAGCAGGGGGGACAGCCAATACGAGCAGTACTTC. Translating it yields CASRGDSQYEQYF.

The rearrangement links TRBV30 to TRBJ2-2; 7 positions match TRBD2. V was pared by 3 bases and J by 6 bases, with 4 bases of the junction left unmatched. CDR3 length: 13 residues. Germline V gene sequence: CDR1 GTSNPN, CDR2 SVGIG (reference sequence). The CDR3 nucleotides read TGTGCCTGGAGGGAAGCGGGGCCCGGGGAGCTGTTTTTT. It encodes CAWREAGPGELFF.

The chain employs TRBV7-2 and TRBJ1-2; D perhaps matches TRBD1 (6 bases). Between the trimmed V and J ends, which lost 5 bases and 4 bases, there was a span of 14 bases. There are 14 residues in the CDR3. Germline CDR1 and CDR2: SGHTA and FQGNSA. For the CDR3, the DNA is TGTGCCAGCAGCGATTCAGGGGACGGCTATGGCTACACCTTC. Translation gives CASSDSGDGYGYTF.

The chain recombines TRBV5-1 with TRBJ2-2; 9 bases line up with TRBD1. Trimming cost V 7 bases and J 3 bases; bases outside gene matches: 4. The V gene's germline CDR1 is SGHRS and CDR2 YFSETQ. The CDR3 sequence is 14 residues long. Here the CDR3 reads CASGGQGDTGELFF. The CDR3 DNA reads as TGCGCCAGCGGGGGACAGGGCGACACCGGGGAGCTGTTTTTT.

This chain connects TRBV6-7 to TRBJ2-7, with D perhaps TRBD2 (5 bases). TRBV6-7 is reported as an ORF; its role is uncertain. The CDR3 extends over 10 amino acids. With 7 bases removed from V and 12 bases from J, the gap between germline ends came to 13 bases. CDR3 region: CASNADWMYF. As DNA, the CDR3 is TGTGCCAGCAACGCGGACTGGATGTACTTC.